The 10 T cell receptor beta chains in this list originate from one sample, sequenced in a study of response to subunit inactivated influenza vaccine. TCRdb itself ran the RT-PCR reads through MiXCR, one entry per CDR3 protein. The top ten hold roughly 10% of the sample, which has about 570,000 distinct CDR3 sequences, 10% to 15% seen once. The source material was PBMCs from blood, sampled on the day of vaccination. Receptors originate from a man aged 50 to 60 who received an inactivated influenza vaccine.

This chain links TRBV12-3 or TRBV12-4 with TRBJ2-2, with D uncertain. V dropped 4 bases and J dropped 1 base, with 16 bases sitting between them. This CDR3 is built from 17 residues. DNA of the CDR3: TGTGCCAGCAGTTACCCCCAAGACTTTAAGAACACCGGGGAGCTGTTTTTT. It codes for CASSYPQDFKNTGELFF.

This clonotype was detected only a few times. The genes are TRBV11-2 and TRBJ2-2; D is perhaps TRBD1 (6 bases). The ends were cut back, 0 bases at V and 9 bases at J, with 23 bases in the middle. Per germline, CDR1 SGHAT and CDR2 FQNNGV. This CDR3 is 18 amino acids long. CDR3 DNA sequence: TGTGCCAGCAGCTTAGATCCCACAGGGCTGATTGAAGACCGGGAGCTGTTTTTT. Translating it yields CASSLDPTGLIEDRELFF.

This clonotype was picked up a small number of times. The chain uses TRBV7-3 and TRBJ2-2; D might be TRBD2 (6 bases). Germline V gives CDR1 SGHTA, CDR2 FQGTGA. The V gene lost 5 bases and the J gene lost 4 bases, with 8 bases spanning the gap. CDR3 size: 13 residues. CDR3 DNA sequence: TGTGCCAGCAGCCCTAGCGTCACCGGGGAGCTGTTTTTT. Protein sequence: CASSPSVTGELFF. Filled out from reference TRBV7-3 and TRBJ2-2, the complete variable domain reads GAGVSQTPSNKVTEKGKYVELRCDPISGHTALYWYRQSLGQGPEFLIYFQGTGAADDSGLPNDRFFAVRPEGSVSTLKIQRTERGDSAVYLCASSPSVTGELFFGEGSRLTVL.

The chain carries TRBV27 and TRBJ2-7, with 7 bases that match TRBD2. Germline lookup yields CDR1 MNHEY and CDR2 SMNVEV (reference sequence). The CDR3 contains 17 residues. The ends lost 5 bases at V and 1 base at J; junction bases unmatched: 14. The CDR3 DNA is TGTGCCAGCAGTCCCTTAGCGGGCCGTTTGATATCCTACGAGCAGTACTTC. Its protein is CASSPLAGRLISYEQYF.

This clonotype was counted a few times. J is TRBJ1-4 and V is TRBV28; D might be TRBD1 (5 bases). Germline V gene data show CDR1 as MDHEN and CDR2 as SYDVKM. The CDR3 is 21 residues long. V was shortened by 4 bases and J by 0 bases, with 27 bases between the two germline ends. The CDR3: CASSYSPLLAGFPTTNEKLFF. Written as DNA, the CDR3 is TGTGCCAGCAGTTATTCACCCCTCCTCGCAGGGTTTCCAACAACTAATGAAAAACTGTTTTTT.

In its sample, this clonotype was seen a few times. The V call is TRBV20-1, the J call TRBJ2-3; 10 nucleotides agree with TRBD2. The CDR3 sequence is 15 residues long. Germline V gene data show CDR1 as DFQATT and CDR2 as SNEGSKA (reference sequence). V lost 0 bases to trimming and J lost 3 bases; unmatched junction nucleotides: 3. CDR3 sequence reads: CSARDRLAGTDTQYF. Written as DNA, the CDR3 is TGCAGTGCTAGAGATCGACTAGCGGGTACAGATACGCAGTATTTT.

V and J are TRBV7-2 and TRBJ2-3, with 9 bases fitting TRBD2. V lost 5 bases to trimming and J lost 4 bases; unmatched junction nucleotides: 13. CDR3 length equals 17 residues. Germline V CDR1 and CDR2: SGHTA, FQGNSA. The CDR3 reads CASSQGGLAGSSDTQYF. In DNA, the CDR3 is TGTGCCAGCAGCCAAGGTGGCCTAGCGGGAAGCTCAGATACGCAGTATTTT.

This chain uses TRBV5-1 with TRBJ2-5; the D gene could be TRBD1 or TRBD2 (5 bases each). The V gene's germline CDR1 is SGHRS and CDR2 YFSETQ. V was shortened by 6 bases and J by 1 base, with 13 bases between the two germline ends. This CDR3 has 14 amino acids. The CDR3 region has the DNA TGCGCCAGCAACCCGGGACGGACCCAAGAGACCCAGTACTTC. Encoded protein: CASNPGRTQETQYF.

This clonotype was seen a few times. The rearrangement links TRBV11-2 to TRBJ1-5; 7 nucleotides agree with TRBD1. Germline V gene data show CDR1 as SGHAT and CDR2 as FQNNGV. V lost 4 bases, J lost 6 bases, and 9 bases stayed unmatched. This CDR3 spans 15 amino acids. The CDR3 protein is CASSSTGYEAQPQHF. CDR3 DNA: TGTGCCAGCAGCTCGACAGGGTACGAAGCTCAGCCCCAGCATTTT. Full variable domain (missing parts from reference TRBV11-2 and TRBJ1-5): EAGVAQSPRYKIIEKRQSVAFWCNPISGHATLYWYQQILGQGPKLLIQFQNNGVVDDSQLPKDRFSAERLKGVDSTLKIQPAKLEDSAVYLCASSSTGYEAQPQHFGDGTRLSIL.

This clonotype was seen a handful of times. The rearrangement uses TRBV5-1 and TRBJ2-7, with D uncertain. Germline CDR1 and CDR2: SGHRS and YFSETQ. The CDR3 consists of 16 residues. Trimming stripped 4 bases from V and 1 base from J, with 18 bases between. CDR3 sequence: CASSVSAPATSYEQYF. The CDR3 region has the DNA TGCGCCAGCAGCGTGAGCGCTCCCGCCACGTCCTACGAGCAGTACTTC.